One and the same sample provided the 25 T cell receptor beta chains below, sequenced in a study of prognosis after radiotherapy for stage I lung cancer. Two-round multiplex PCR on genomic DNA was the method by which TCR beta CDR3 was amplified. First-round PCR amplification was performed with primers specific to each TRBV and TRBJ gene. TCRdb independently ran MiXCR on the multiplex PCR reads; one entry per CDR3 protein. The repertoire holds about 22,000 distinct CDR3 sequences, with roughly 39% as singletons. The sequencing here drew on PBMCs, taken before or after stereotactic body radiation therapy (not recorded which). Receptors were obtained from a donor of 50 years or more with non-small cell lung cancer.

Here the CDR3 DNA reads TGTGCCAGCACAGGGGCCTACGAGCAGTACTTC. Its protein product is CASTGAYEQYF. This rearrangement joins TRBV6-1 to TRBJ2-7; tentatively, D is TRBD1 (6 bases). Germline V gene sequence: CDR1 MNHNS, CDR2 SASEGT. Trimming stripped 7 bases from V and 2 bases from J, with 6 bases between. The CDR3 runs 11 residues.

This rearrangement joins TRBV4-3 to TRBJ2-5; D is uncertain. CDR3 size: 15 residues. Germline lookup yields CDR1 LGHNA and CDR2 YSLEER. Trimming removed 0 bases from V and 2 bases from J, with 10 bases in between. CDR3 amino acids: CASSQDRAAQETQYF. The CDR3 coding sequence is TGCGCCAGCAGCCAAGATCGGGCAGCTCAAGAGACCCAGTACTTC.

The table lists this clonotype with many counts. This rearrangement joins TRBV28 to TRBJ1-2; D gene unclear. The CDR3 is 15 residues long. The germline V gene encodes CDR1 MDHEN and CDR2 SYDVKM. Trimming left V 2 bases short and J 4 bases short, with 14 bases between. The CDR3 loop reads CASSLSQQARYGYTF. The DNA of the CDR3 is TGTGCCAGCAGTTTAAGTCAGCAGGCCCGCTATGGCTACACCTTC.

This clonotype was seen many times. In nucleotides, the CDR3 is TGTGCCAGCAGCGTCGGTCGGGATAGCGGGAGTTACGAGCAGTACTTC. Translation gives CASSVGRDSGSYEQYF. The V call is TRBV11-3, the J call TRBJ2-7, with TRBD2 identical over 9 bases. V dropped 5 bases and J dropped 4; count of bases not matched to a gene: 12. The CDR3 covers 16 residues. Germline assignment: CDR1 SGHNT and CDR2 YENEEA.

This clonotype was seen many times. The chain uses TRBV27 and TRBJ2-2, with TRBD1 identical over 7 bases. This CDR3 spans 14 amino acids. V lost 6 bases to trimming and J lost 7 bases; unmatched junction nucleotides: 8. In germline, CDR1 is MNHEY, CDR2 SMNVEV (reference sequence). The CDR3 here is CASRIDRANGELFF. As DNA, the CDR3 is TGTGCCAGCAGGATAGACAGGGCTAACGGGGAGCTGTTTTTT.

This clonotype came up many times. This rearrangement joins TRBV4-3 to TRBJ2-1; D ambiguous. The CDR3 sequence is 13 residues long. Looked up from germline, CDR1 is LGHNA and CDR2 is YSLEER. The ends were cut back, 0 bases at V and 4 bases at J, with 4 bases in the middle. CDR3 loop: CASSQEQYNEQFF. The DNA of the CDR3 is TGCGCCAGCAGCCAAGAACAGTACAATGAGCAGTTCTTC.

This clonotype was counted many times. V usage is TRBV28 and J usage is TRBJ2-3; 12 nucleotides agree with TRBD2. From germline, CDR1 is MDHEN and CDR2 SYDVKM. Trimming cost V 10 bases and J 6 bases; bases outside gene matches: 14. The CDR3 has 16 residues. CDR3 coding DNA: TGTGCCATCGAACGGACTAGCGGGGCCTTGGGCGATACGCAGTATTTT. This gives the protein CAIERTSGALGDTQYF.

This clonotype came up a few times. The chain employs TRBV29-1 and TRBJ1-1; tentative D call: TRBD1 (5 bases). Trimming shortened V by 5 bases and J by 3 bases, and 13 bases separated the two germline ends. CDR1 and CDR2 from the germline V gene are SQVTM and ANQGSEA. This CDR3 has 13 residues. This CDR3 is CSVIRGGYTEAFF. CDR3 nucleotides: TGCAGCGTTATACGGGGGGGGTACACTGAAGCTTTCTTT.

This clonotype was detected ten times or more. V gene TRBV9 combines with J gene TRBJ2-1; 7 bases are shared with TRBD1. J was trimmed by 9 bases and V by 3 bases; bases with no gene match: 18. Germline V gives CDR1 SGDLS, CDR2 YYNGEE. There are 17 residues in the CDR3. CDR3 residues: CASSAPTGVDPSSEQFF. CDR3 bases: TGTGCCAGCAGCGCCCCAACAGGGGTAGATCCATCCAGTGAGCAGTTCTTC.

This clonotype appeared a few times. This chain uses TRBV11-3 with TRBJ2-1, with D possibly being TRBD2 (5 bases). The length of the CDR3 is 12 residues. The germline V and J ends were trimmed by 5 bases and 8 bases, with 10 bases remaining between them. The germline V gene has CDR1 SGHNT and CDR2 YENEEA. CDR3 sequence reads: CASSPGVDEQFF. In DNA, the CDR3 is TGTGCCAGCAGCCCCGGGGTCGATGAGCAGTTCTTC.

Note on this clonotype: This may come from a read error, since a much larger clone is one base off. This chain joins TRBV30 and TRBJ2-5, with unresolved D. The CDR3 is 11 residues long. Germline CDR1 GTSNPN, CDR2 SVGIG (reference sequence). The V and J ends lost 2 bases and 7 bases respectively, with 8 bases between them. In nucleotides, the CDR3 is TGTGCCTGGAGTCTCGATTGGACCCAGTACTTC. It specifies CAWSLDWTQYF. Full variable domain (remainder filled in from reference TRBV30 and TRBJ2-5): SQTIHQWPATLVQPVGSPLSLECTVEGTSNPNLYWYRQAAGRGLQLLFYSVGIGQISSEVPQNLSASRPQDRQFILSSKKLLLSDSGFYLCAWSLDWTQYFGPGTRLLVL.

The gene calls are TRBV29-1 and TRBJ2-5; 7 bases match TRBD2. The CDR3 runs to 14 residues. Germline-derived CDR1 and CDR2 are SQVTM and ANQGSEA. The CDR3 is CTFVGGGTQETQYF. The CDR3 DNA sequence: TGCACCTTCGTGGGGGGGGGGACCCAAGAGACCCAGTACTTC.

The chain joins TRBV15 to TRBJ2-3; 8 bases fit TRBD2. The V and J ends lost 5 bases and 5 bases, in that order; junction bases with no gene match: 6. CDR1 is LNHNV, CDR2 YYDKDF, per germline (reference sequence). The CDR3 totals 14 residues. CDR3 DNA sequence: TGTGCCACCAGCGGCGGGGGGCATCAAGATACGCAGTATTTT. It specifies CATSGGGHQDTQYF.

The chain has TRBV6-2 or TRBV6-3 and TRBJ1-4, with 7 bases identical to TRBD1. Germline CDR1 MNHEY, CDR2 SVGEGT. J was trimmed by 8 bases and V by 5 bases; bases with no gene match: 11. This CDR3 is 15 amino acids long. Here the CDR3 DNA reads TGTGCCAGCAGTGAAGGAGGGCAGGGGGGGGAAAAACTGTTTTTT. It yields the protein CASSEGGQGGEKLFF.

Only one count was recorded for this clonotype. A far more abundant clone sits one base away, making this likely a read error. The chain has TRBV6-4 and TRBJ2-1; 7 bases align to TRBD2. CDR3 length equals 15 residues. Germline CDR1 and CDR2: MRHNA and SNTAGT. The CDR3 spells CASRPGLVRGNDQFF. CDR3 sequence (DNA): TGTGCCAGCAGACCAGGACTAGTTCGGGGTAATGATCAGTTCTTC.

This clonotype was seen at least ten times. The DNA for the CDR3 is TGTGCCAGCTCACTAAACATGAACACTGAAGCTTTCTTT. It is translated as CASSLNMNTEAFF. The V call is TRBV18, the J call TRBJ1-1; no reliable D call. The V end lost 4 bases, the J end lost 0 bases, and 6 bases lay between the germline ends. The CDR3 spans 13 residues. Germline V gives CDR1 KGHSH, CDR2 LQKENI.

There are many counts of this clonotype. This chain connects TRBV2 to TRBJ1-1; 8 positions agree with TRBD1. V trimming: 8 bases; J trimming: 1 base; junction bases outside the gene matches: 6. The CDR3 is 14 residues long. The V gene's germline CDR1 is SNHLY and CDR2 FYNNEI. This chain's CDR3 is CASRTGQGNTEAFF. The CDR3 DNA reads as TGTGCCAGCCGGACAGGACAGGGGAACACTGAAGCTTTCTTT.

The gene calls are TRBV4-1 and TRBJ2-1; no definite D call. This CDR3 has 12 residues. Germline loops: CDR1 MGHRA, CDR2 YSYEKL. V dropped 3 bases and J dropped 6 bases, with 6 bases sitting between them. The chain's CDR3 is CASSHESNEQFF. The CDR3, as DNA: TGCGCCAGCAGCCACGAGTCCAATGAGCAGTTCTTC.

Many counts were recorded for this clonotype. The chain links TRBV5-1 to TRBJ2-3; D uncertain. This CDR3 has 14 residues. CDR1 is SGHRS, CDR2 YFSETQ, per germline. The V end lost 4 bases, the J end lost 0 bases, and 9 bases lay between the germline ends. The CDR3 sequence is CASSNPGSTDTQYF. CDR3 DNA sequence: TGCGCCAGCAGCAATCCCGGGAGCACAGATACGCAGTATTTT. Together with reference TRBV5-1 and TRBJ2-3, the CDR3 gives the full variable domain: KAGVTQTPRYLIKTRGQQVTLSCSPISGHRSVSWYQQTPGQGLQFLFEYFSETQRNKGNFPGRFSGRQFSNSRSEMNVSTLELGDSALYLCASSNPGSTDTQYFGPGTRLTVL.

This sequence joins TRBV6-4 and TRBJ1-1; 7 positions agree with TRBD1. CDR1 is MRHNA and CDR2 is SNTAGT in the germline V gene. J was trimmed by 4 bases and V by 5 bases; bases with no gene match: 13. There are 16 residues in the CDR3. CDR3 residues: CASSPNYRGPGTEAFF. In DNA, the CDR3 is TGTGCCAGCAGTCCCAACTACAGGGGACCGGGCACTGAAGCTTTCTTT.

This clonotype was seen repeatedly, ten times or more. The gene calls are TRBV20-1 and TRBJ2-3; D uncertain. V lost 3 bases and J 4 bases, leaving 17 bases between the germline ends. CDR1 is DFQATT, CDR2 SNEGSKA, per germline (reference sequence). The CDR3 loop spans 15 amino acids. The CDR3 DNA reads as TGCAGTGCTAGCGATTGGTCGGGCAAGGCAGATACGCAGTATTTT. It translates to CSASDWSGKADTQYF.

This clonotype is labeled as medium-sized. This sequence joins TRBV6-8 and TRBJ2-1; perhaps TRBD2 as D (7 bases). Per the germline V gene, CDR1 is MNHGY and CDR2 is SAAAGT. CDR3 length: 17 residues. Between the trimmed V and J ends, which lost 2 bases and 0 bases, there was a span of 14 bases. The CDR3 protein is CASSYDGGASSYNEQFF. The CDR3 DNA follows: TGTGCCAGCAGTTACGATGGGGGGGCGAGCTCCTACAATGAGCAGTTCTTC.

This clonotype was counted many times. The chain couples TRBV20-1 to TRBJ2-1, with 7 bases fitting TRBD2. The V gene end was trimmed by 3 bases and the J gene end by 0 bases; junction bases not matched to a gene: 5. Germline V gene data show CDR1 as DFQATT and CDR2 as SNEGSKA (reference sequence). CDR3 size: 15 residues. The CDR3 region is CSASMGGSSYNEQFF. Here the CDR3 DNA reads TGCAGTGCTAGTATGGGCGGGAGCTCCTACAATGAGCAGTTCTTC.

A few counts support this clonotype. The chain has TRBV2 and TRBJ1-3, with D uncertain. The CDR3 spans 17 residues. Germline lookup yields CDR1 SNHLY and CDR2 FYNNEI. The germline V and J ends were trimmed by 5 bases and 4 bases, with 21 bases remaining between them. The CDR3 sequence: CASSPEPKIFSGNTIYF. CDR3 sequence (DNA): TGTGCCAGCAGTCCGGAACCGAAAATTTTCTCCGGAAACACCATATATTTT.

With respect to this clonotype: The junction departs from the called germline gene at one end, perhaps through a read error. The chain links TRBV12-3 or TRBV12-4 to TRBJ2-7, with unresolved D. The CDR3 runs to 14 residues. The CDR3 coding sequence is TGTGCCACCAGTTTAGAACTCATCTCCTACGAGCAGTACTTC. This sequence encodes CATSLELISYEQYF.